Presented here are 18 T cell receptor beta chains from one specimen sequenced in a study of T cell responses to AZD1222 COVID-19 vaccine. Assay used: immunoSEQ multiplex PCR; TCRdb lists only in-frame clones, some missing. Among 150,000 or so clones listed, about 92% were seen once. The specimen was peripheral blood, collected on day 0 of AZD1222 vaccination. The receptors here all came from an adult in good health.

The rearrangement uses TRBV5-1 and TRBJ2-3, with a tentative D call TRBD2 (6 bases). Germline-derived CDR1 and CDR2 are SGHRS and YFSETQ. The CDR3 has 15 residues. V lost 0 bases and J 5 bases, leaving 13 bases between the germline ends. The CDR3 sequence is CASSLVGGFQDTQYF. Here the CDR3 DNA reads TGCGCCAGCAGCTTGGTTGGGGGGTTCCAAGATACGCAGTATTTT. The variable domain in full, completed from reference TRBV5-1 and TRBJ2-3, reads KAGVTQTPRYLIKTRGQQVTLSCSPISGHRSVSWYQQTPGQGLQFLFEYFSETQRNKGNFPGRFSGRQFSNSRSEMNVSTLELGDSALYLCASSLVGGFQDTQYFGPGTRLTVL.

This CDR3 reads CASTSGNTIYF. In nucleotides, the CDR3 is TGTGCCAGCACCTCTGGAAACACCATATATTTT. This rearrangement joins TRBV18 to TRBJ1-3, with D unclear. The CDR3 contains 11 residues. Looked up from germline, CDR1 is KGHSH and CDR2 is LQKENI. V was cut by 8 bases and J by 0 bases, with 2 bases left in between.

The chain carries TRBV25-1 and TRBJ2-3, with TRBD2 identical over 13 bases. This CDR3 is built from 15 residues. Trimming took 8 bases from V and 4 from J; bases not matched to a gene: 6. Looked up from germline, CDR1 is MGHDK and CDR2 is SYGVNS. The CDR3 DNA follows: TGTGCCAGCGTGACTAGCGGGAGGTTGGCAGATACGCAGTATTTT. It translates to CASVTSGRLADTQYF. Based on the CDR3 plus reference TRBV25-1 and TRBJ2-3, the full variable domain is EADIYQTPRYLVIGTGKKITLECSQTMGHDKMYWYQQDPGMELHLIHYSYGVNSTEKGDLSSESTVSRIRTEHFPLTLESARPSHTSQYLCASVTSGRLADTQYFGPGTRLTVL.

The CDR3 sequence is CASSPRTGEQFF. CDR3 in DNA: TGTGCCAGCAGCCCTCGGACCGGAGAGCAGTTCTTC. The chain has TRBV7-8 and TRBJ2-1; no clear D. The CDR3 totals 12 residues. Germline V gene data show CDR1 as SGHVS and CDR2 as FQNEAQ. V was pared by 5 bases and J by 10 bases, with 12 bases between.

The gene calls are TRBV10-2 and TRBJ1-6; TRBD1 matches 8 bases. V lost 4 bases and J lost 0; bases outside the gene matches: 11. Germline lookup yields CDR1 WSHSY and CDR2 SAAADI. This CDR3 comprises 19 residues. The CDR3 spells CASSAAWTGSSSYNSPLHF. CDR3 in DNA: TGCGCCAGCAGTGCCGCCTGGACAGGGTCAAGCTCCTATAATTCACCCCTCCACTTT.

This clone was seen only once. This rearrangement joins TRBV2 to TRBJ2-7; possibly TRBD1 for D (5 bases). The CDR3 loop spans 14 amino acids. V lost 5 bases to trimming and J lost 1 base, with 12 bases between them. Per the germline V gene, CDR1 is SNHLY and CDR2 is FYNNEI. CDR3 loop: CASSISWTSYEQYF. CDR3 DNA: TGTGCCAGCAGTATTTCTTGGACATCCTACGAGCAGTACTTC.

In this sample, this clone turned up once. V is TRBV2 and J is TRBJ1-1; D not certain. There are 13 residues in the CDR3. V was pared by 5 bases and J by 1 base, with 8 bases between. CDR1 and CDR2 (germline): SNHLY, FYNNEI. CDR3 DNA sequence: TGTGCCAGCAGTTTGGACTGGAACACTGAAGCTTTCTTT. Protein: CASSLDWNTEAFF.

This sequence joins TRBV28 and TRBJ1-1; unclear D gene. Germline loops: CDR1 MDHEN, CDR2 SYDVKM. The V end was cut by 2 bases, the J end by 7 bases, with 11 bases between. The CDR3 has 13 amino acids. The CDR3 loop is CASSLSRWGEAFF. DNA of the CDR3: TGTGCCAGCAGTTTAAGCCGGTGGGGTGAAGCTTTCTTT.

The chain uses TRBV7-9 and TRBJ1-1; possibly TRBD1 for D (5 bases). The CDR3 has 18 amino acids. From germline, CDR1 is SEHNR and CDR2 FQNEAQ (reference sequence). V shed 6 bases and J shed 1 base, with 24 bases lying between them. The CDR3 protein is CASSSTHAQQAGNTEAFF. CDR3 DNA sequence: TGTGCCAGCAGTTCCACCCACGCTCAACAGGCCGGGAACACTGAAGCTTTCTTT.

The rearrangement joins TRBV28 to TRBJ1-6; 7 nucleotides match TRBD1. Germline V CDR1 and CDR2: MDHEN, SYDVKM. The CDR3 totals 14 residues. Losses at the gene ends were 7 bases for V and 9 bases for J; bases not matched to a gene: 9. CDR3 DNA sequence: TGTGCCAGCATCCCCGGGACAGCTTTTTCACCCCTCCACTTT. Residues: CASIPGTAFSPLHF.

This rearrangement joins TRBV11-3 to TRBJ2-7, with D possibly called TRBD1 or TRBD2 (5 bases each). This CDR3 has 14 amino acids. CDR1 and CDR2 (germline): SGHNT, YENEEA. Trimming removed 5 bases at V and 3 bases at J, with 14 bases between. The CDR3: CASSPQAGSYEQYF. In nucleotides, the CDR3 is TGTGCCAGCAGCCCACAGGCAGGGAGCTACGAGCAGTACTTC.

The chain combines TRBV25-1 with TRBJ2-1; 11 bases map to TRBD2. V lost 1 base to trimming and J lost 7 bases; unmatched junction nucleotides: 9. The germline V gene encodes CDR1 MGHDK and CDR2 SYGVNS. This CDR3 region has 17 residues. The CDR3 DNA reads as TGTGCCAGCAGTGAATGGGTGGGACTAGCGGATAGTAATGAGCAGTTCTTC. Translated: CASSEWVGLADSNEQFF. Filled out from reference TRBV25-1 and TRBJ2-1, the complete variable domain reads EADIYQTPRYLVIGTGKKITLECSQTMGHDKMYWYQQDPGMELHLIHYSYGVNSTEKGDLSSESTVSRIRTEHFPLTLESARPSHTSQYLCASSEWVGLADSNEQFFGPGTRLTVL.

The chain links TRBV5-1 to TRBJ2-6, with no clear D. The CDR3 runs to 12 residues. The germline V and J ends were trimmed by 5 bases and 1 base, with 1 base remaining between them. Germline lookup yields CDR1 SGHRS and CDR2 YFSETQ. The CDR3 is CASRSGANVLTF. In DNA, the CDR3 is TGCGCCAGCAGGTCTGGGGCCAACGTCCTGACTTTC.

The gene calls are TRBV27 and TRBJ1-2; possibly TRBD1 for D (5 bases). The CDR3 covers 15 residues. Trimming left V 2 bases short and J 7 bases short, with 17 bases between. Germline loops: CDR1 MNHEY, CDR2 SMNVEV (reference sequence). CDR3 region: CASSLGRGEKVGYTF. CDR3 coding DNA: TGTGCCAGCAGTTTAGGCCGAGGGGAGAAGGTTGGCTACACCTTC.

The V call is TRBV6-2 or TRBV6-3, the J call TRBJ2-5; no clear D. Germline lookup yields CDR1 MNHEY and CDR2 SVGEGT. The length of the CDR3 is 11 residues. V lost 0 bases and J lost 5, with 1 base in between. The CDR3 protein is CASSYSETQYF. CDR3 sequence (DNA): TGTGCCAGCAGTTACTCGGAGACCCAGTACTTC.

CDR3 amino acids: CASSLQTTGSNQPQHF. The CDR3 DNA reads as TGTGCCAGCAGTCTGCAAACGACAGGGAGCAATCAGCCCCAGCATTTT. The rearrangement uses TRBV7-9 and TRBJ1-5; TRBD1 aligns across 7 bases. Germline V gene sequence: CDR1 SEHNR, CDR2 FQNEAQ (reference sequence). The CDR3 is made up of 16 amino acids. With 6 bases clipped from V and 1 base from J, the junction kept 9 bases outside the gene matches.

This clone was picked up one time. This chain joins TRBV19 and TRBJ1-1; TRBD1 aligns across 8 bases. V shed 1 base, J shed 5 bases, and the junction held 3 bases outside the gene matches. CDR1 and CDR2 (germline): LNHDA, SQIVND (reference sequence). The CDR3 spans 14 residues. The CDR3 region is CASSIGRGLTEAFF. The CDR3 DNA sequence: TGTGCCAGTAGTATAGGCAGGGGGCTGACTGAAGCTTTCTTT.

V gene TRBV27 combines with J gene TRBJ1-6; D call uncertain. Trimming stripped 7 bases from V and 0 bases from J, with 4 bases between. Germline V gene lookup returns CDR1 MNHEY and CDR2 SMNVEV (reference sequence). The CDR3 covers 13 residues. The CDR3 nucleotides read TGTGCCAGCACCGGCTCCTATAATTCACCCCTCCACTTT. Translated: CASTGSYNSPLHF.